This T cell receptor beta chain came from a study of T cell responses to AZD1222 COVID-19 vaccine (dated by TCRdb to the early 2020s). Turning to the overall study: AZD1222 recipients given second doses at about 4 weeks or at about 12 weeks were pooled, since spike-specific TCR depth and breadth were not found to differ between the two schedules. TCR sequencing was performed for approximately 240 trial participants, of whom some 200 were given two doses of AZD1222 and around 26 were given two doses of MenACWY control vaccine. Trial participants were enrolled into age subgroups of 18-55, 56-69 and 70-plus years, which contained around 140, 26 and 57 TCR-sequenced participants, respectively. Results the study describes overall, beyond this receptor: CD4 TCRs associated with the vaccine covered the entire spike protein, and the dominant responses were in regions 160-218 and 743-854. Epitopes outside the regions mutated in the B.1.351 and B.1.1.7 variants were reportedly recognized by nearly half of the unique spike-specific TCRs. After two AZD1222 doses, spike-specific TCR breadth and depth were significantly higher than at day 0 and than in MenACWY recipients. Because no day 14 peak-response samples were available, repertoires were characterized only after the peak T cell response. Participants were mostly white British, with more females than males. The authors suggested clonal diversity may have been underestimated. In the small 56-69-year group, the increase in depth fell short of significance, most likely because of low power. Conclusions about previously exposed vaccinees were limited because only a handful of AZD1222 recipients were SARS-CoV-2 seropositive at baseline.

What this sample's time point label stands for: baseline before first vaccination. Samples from vaccinated people were obtained from the UK trials COV001 and COV002, which included a single-blind randomized controlled phase 2/3 trial of AZD1222 (ChAdOx1 nCoV-19) in healthy adults. For TCRbeta chain sequencing, PBMC samples from trial participants were taken at day 0 and at day 28 after the second dose. The CDR3 regions of human TCRbeta chains were analyzed by immunosequencing. Concerning the study's data processing: Repertoire TCRs were checked for matches against a reference library of SARS-CoV-2-specific TCRs that had been generated using the MIRA antigen-specificity platform. Breadth was defined as the fraction of unique TCRs that were SARS-CoV-2-associated, and depth was defined as the fraction of total T cells that were SARS-CoV-2-associated. Using the MIRA data, each spike-specific TCR was assigned both to the spike region to which the TCR was reactive and to a CD4 or CD8 class. Log10-transformed breadth and depth values were compared by one-way ANOVA with Sidak's multiple comparisons tests. Imported from immuneACCESS, the table was reduced by TCRdb to in-frame sequences with V and J called. These copies leave out some clones; in studies compared against another copy, an unresolved V gene accounts for under half, and the cause of the remainder is not known. V and J calls and clone size come straight from that table; D and trimming were deduced from the DNA. In this sample the table shows approximately 110,000 clones, more than 90% of which occur a single time. Roughly 1.2% of the sample is taken by the ten largest.

Comment on this clone: Which antigen it targets is not known. Base qualities were left out, and no much larger clone turns up one base away.

The TCR originated in an adult in good health. The sequencing here drew on peripheral blood, taken on day 0 of AZD1222 vaccination.

The DNA is TGTGCCTGGGATAGGGGCTGGAATTCACCCCTCCACTTT. Translated, this gives CAWDRGWNSPLHF. The chain was built from TRBV30 and TRBJ1-6, and perhaps TRBD1 as D gene, on 5 matching bases. V loses 5 bases, J loses 7 bases, and the germline ends lie 12 bases apart. The CDR3 runs 13 amino acids, cysteine and phenylalanine included. The read is trimmed to its CDR3 DNA, 39 bases read in frame from base 1. The germline V gene (reference sequence) yields GTSNPN for CDR1 and SVGIG for CDR2.